The entry that follows covers one T cell receptor (beta chain) sequence. No antigen is known for it. The CDR3 is 14 residues long. CDR1 SGHRS and CDR2 YFSETQ come from the germline V gene. V dropped 1 base and J dropped 6 bases, with 13 bases sitting between them. The entry originates in a study of long-term antiretroviral therapy in people with HIV. Study results and limitations: All blood samples came from the years 2004 to 2017, possibly under older ART regimens. ART was followed by higher diversity that remained below transplant donor controls.

For each donor, at least one pre-ART and at least two post-ART PBMC samples were available. Sequencing relied on immunoSEQ assay v3.0, run at survey level. The repertoire was sequenced with immunoSEQ multiplex PCR; TCRdb's copy has only in-frame clones and lacks some. The sample lists around 12,000 clones, about 88% occurring once. The sample consisted of unsorted PBMCs, taken 2.1 years after starting antiretroviral therapy. The chain combines TRBV5-1 with TRBJ1-2, with D tentatively TRBD1 (6 bases). The receptor comes from a woman aged 40 to 50 with HIV. Here the CDR3 DNA reads TGCGCCAGCAGCTTGACACAGGGACTGGATGGCTACACCTTC. Encoded protein: CASSLTQGLDGYTF.